Described below is a single T cell receptor beta chain sequence and its context. The antigen is undetermined. These data come from a study of cytomegalovirus exposure and HLA in healthy donors. Findings and caveats of the study: Later genetic work tied a missense DCLRE1C variant to beta-chain V and J trimming.

PCR employed 60 Vbeta and 13 Jbeta primers. Some clones are missing from TCRdb's copy, which holds only in-frame ones; the method was immunoSEQ multiplex PCR. Listed are around 100,000 clones; 6.8% falls within the top ten. Trimming took 6 bases from V and 2 from J; bases not matched to a gene: 3. CDR1 is SNHLY, CDR2 FYNNEI, per germline. This CDR3 region has 13 residues. The origin of this receptor is a man in his forties or fifties in good health and CMV-seropositive. The sample was PBMCs. This rearrangement joins TRBV2 to TRBJ2-5; 7 nucleotides agree with TRBD1. CDR3 in DNA: TGTGCCAGCAGCGGGACAGCACAAGAGACCCAGTACTTC. Its protein product is CASSGTAQETQYF. Together with reference TRBV2 and TRBJ2-5, the CDR3 gives the full variable domain: EPEVTQTPSHQVTQMGQEVILRCVPISNHLYFYWYRQILGQKVEFLVSFYNNEISEKSEIFDDQFSVERPDGSNFTLKIRSTKLEDSAMYFCASSGTAQETQYFGPGTRLLVL.